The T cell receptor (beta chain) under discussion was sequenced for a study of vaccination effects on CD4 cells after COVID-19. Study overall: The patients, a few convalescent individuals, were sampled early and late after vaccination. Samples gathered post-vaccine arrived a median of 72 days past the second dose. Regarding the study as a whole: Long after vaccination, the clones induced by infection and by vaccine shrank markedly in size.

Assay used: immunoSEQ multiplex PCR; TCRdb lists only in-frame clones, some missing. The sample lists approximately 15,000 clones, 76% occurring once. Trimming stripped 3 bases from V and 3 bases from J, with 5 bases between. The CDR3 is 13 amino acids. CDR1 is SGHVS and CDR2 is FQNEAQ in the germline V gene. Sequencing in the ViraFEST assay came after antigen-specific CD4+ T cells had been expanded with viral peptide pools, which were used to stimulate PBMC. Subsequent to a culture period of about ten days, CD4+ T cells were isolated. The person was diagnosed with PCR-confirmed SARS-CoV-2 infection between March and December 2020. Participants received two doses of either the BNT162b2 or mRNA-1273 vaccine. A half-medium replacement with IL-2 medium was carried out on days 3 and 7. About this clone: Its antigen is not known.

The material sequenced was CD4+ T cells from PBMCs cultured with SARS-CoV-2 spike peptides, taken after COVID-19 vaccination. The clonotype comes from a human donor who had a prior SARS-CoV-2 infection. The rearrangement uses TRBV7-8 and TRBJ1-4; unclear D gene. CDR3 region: CASSFGPNEKLFF. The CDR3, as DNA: TGTGCCAGCAGCTTCGGGCCTAATGAAAAACTGTTTTTT.